This TCR beta chain was observed in a study of blood T cell repertoires in COVID-19. Study-level information: COVID-19 samples from acute and convalescent phases originated in the United States, Italy and Spain. Sources were T cells, B-cell-depleted T cells, or PBMCs; the material itself was cDNA or gDNA.

This clone was found once. CDR3 length: 13 residues. Trimming left V 1 base short and J 1 base short, with 2 bases between. Germline CDR1 SGHNT, CDR2 YENEEA. Authors' processing steps: How many nucleated cells were present was estimated from reference gene primer amplification. TCRdb keeps only in-frame clones here, not all; method: immunoSEQ multiplex PCR. That table supplies the V and J calls and clone size; D and trimming were determined from the DNA. The profile shows almost 90,000 clones, 88% of them singletons. The sample was peripheral blood. The clonotype comes from an elderly man with acute or convalescent COVID-19. This rearrangement joins TRBV11-3 to TRBJ2-1; D remains unclear. This chain's CDR3 is CASSLASYNEQFF. CDR3 DNA sequence: TGTGCCAGCAGCTTAGCATCCTACAATGAGCAGTTCTTC.